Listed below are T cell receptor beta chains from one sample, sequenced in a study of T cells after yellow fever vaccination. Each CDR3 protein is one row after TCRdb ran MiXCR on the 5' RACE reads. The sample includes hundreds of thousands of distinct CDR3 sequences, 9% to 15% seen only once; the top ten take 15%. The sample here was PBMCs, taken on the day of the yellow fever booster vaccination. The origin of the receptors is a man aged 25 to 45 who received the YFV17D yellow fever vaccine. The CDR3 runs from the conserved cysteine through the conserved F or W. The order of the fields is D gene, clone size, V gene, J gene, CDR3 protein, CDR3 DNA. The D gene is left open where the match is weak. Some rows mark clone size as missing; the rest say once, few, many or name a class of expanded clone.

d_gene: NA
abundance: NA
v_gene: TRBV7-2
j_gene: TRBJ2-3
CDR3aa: CASSPSSRGVSTDTQYF
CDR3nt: TGTGCCAGCAGCCCCTCGAGCAGGGGGGTTAGCACAGATACGCAGTATTTT

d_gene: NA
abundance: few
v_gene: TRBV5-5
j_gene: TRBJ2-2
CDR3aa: CASSKDSAGELFF
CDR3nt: TGTGCCAGCAGCAAAGACAGCGCCGGGGAGCTGTTTTTT

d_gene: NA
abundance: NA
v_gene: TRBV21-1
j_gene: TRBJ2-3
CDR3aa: CASSKAHLRGGQGPDTQYF
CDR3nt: TGTGCCAGCAGCAAAGCCCACCTACGTGGGGGACAGGGCCCAGATACGCAGTATTTT

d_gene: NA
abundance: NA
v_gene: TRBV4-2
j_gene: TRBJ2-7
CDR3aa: CASSQELAGYEQYF
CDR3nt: TGTGCCAGCAGCCAAGAACTAGCAGGCTACGAGCAGTACTTC

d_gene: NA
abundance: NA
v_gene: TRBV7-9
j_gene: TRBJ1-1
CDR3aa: CASSLEGRHMNTEAFF
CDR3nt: TGTGCCAGCAGCTTAGAAGGCAGACACATGAACACTGAAGCTTTCTTT

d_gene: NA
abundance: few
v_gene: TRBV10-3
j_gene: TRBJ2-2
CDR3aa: CAIRREIRAGELFF
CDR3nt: TGTGCCATCAGACGGGAAATACGCGCCGGGGAGCTGTTTTTT

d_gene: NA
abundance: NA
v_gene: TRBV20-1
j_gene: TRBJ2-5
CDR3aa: CSARVNQETQYF
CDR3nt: TGCAGTGCTAGAGTGAATCAAGAGACCCAGTACTTC

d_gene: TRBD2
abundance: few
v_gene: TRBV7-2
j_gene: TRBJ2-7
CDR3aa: CASSFGTRVGYEQYF
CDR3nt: TGTGCCAGCAGCTTTGGGACTAGGGTTGGTTACGAGCAGTACTTC

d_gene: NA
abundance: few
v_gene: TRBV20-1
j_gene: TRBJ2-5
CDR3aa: CSVLRRADKTQYF
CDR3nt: TGCAGTGTATTGCGCAGGGCCGATAAGACCCAGTACTTC

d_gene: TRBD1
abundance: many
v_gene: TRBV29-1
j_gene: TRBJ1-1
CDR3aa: CSVSSGGAFF
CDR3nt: TGCAGCGTTTCATCAGGGGGAGCTTTCTTT

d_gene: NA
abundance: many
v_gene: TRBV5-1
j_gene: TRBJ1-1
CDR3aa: CASSGRGNTEAFF
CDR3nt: TGCGCCAGCAGCGGGAGGGGGAACACTGAAGCTTTCTTT

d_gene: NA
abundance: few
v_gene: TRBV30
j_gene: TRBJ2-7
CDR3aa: CAWSPRNEQYF
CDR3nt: TGTGCCTGGAGCCCCCGGAACGAGCAGTACTTC

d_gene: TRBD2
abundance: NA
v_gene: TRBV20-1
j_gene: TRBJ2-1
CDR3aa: CSLTSGAYNEQFF
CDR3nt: TGCAGTCTGACTAGCGGGGCTTACAATGAGCAGTTCTTC

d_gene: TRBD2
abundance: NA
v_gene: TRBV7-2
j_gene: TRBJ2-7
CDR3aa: CASSLSGTRSVEQYF
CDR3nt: TGTGCCAGCAGCCTATCCGGGACTAGATCTGTCGAGCAGTACTTC

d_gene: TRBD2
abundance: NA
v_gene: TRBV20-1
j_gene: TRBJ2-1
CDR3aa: CSARDPTSGRINEQFF
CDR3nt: TGCAGTGCTAGAGATCCCACTAGCGGGAGGATAAATGAGCAGTTCTTC

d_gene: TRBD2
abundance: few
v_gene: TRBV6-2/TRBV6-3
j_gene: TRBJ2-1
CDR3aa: CASSWERTSGRDEQFF
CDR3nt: TGTGCCAGCAGTTGGGAGAGGACTAGCGGGAGGGATGAGCAGTTCTTC

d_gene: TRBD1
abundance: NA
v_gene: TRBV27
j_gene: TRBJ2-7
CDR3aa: CASSYLRDRGQNRSYEQYF
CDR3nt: TGTGCCAGCAGTTACCTTAGGGACAGGGGCCAAAACCGCTCCTACGAGCAGTACTTC

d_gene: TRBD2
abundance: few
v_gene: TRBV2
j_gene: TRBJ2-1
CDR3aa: CASTAGGPSYNEQFF
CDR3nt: TGTGCCAGCACTGCGGGAGGACCCTCCTACAATGAGCAGTTCTTC

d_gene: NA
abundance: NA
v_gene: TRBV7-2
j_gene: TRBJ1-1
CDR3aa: CASTLRNLGTEAFF
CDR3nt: TGTGCCAGCACCCTAAGGAACCTCGGCACTGAAGCTTTCTTT

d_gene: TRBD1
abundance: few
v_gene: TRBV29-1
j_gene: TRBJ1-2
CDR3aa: CSDRQGNGGYTF
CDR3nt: TGCAGCGACCGACAGGGAAACGGTGGCTACACCTTC

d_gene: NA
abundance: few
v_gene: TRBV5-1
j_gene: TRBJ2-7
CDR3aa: CASSLAGHYEQYF
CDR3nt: TGCGCCAGCAGCTTAGCGGGACACTACGAGCAGTACTTC

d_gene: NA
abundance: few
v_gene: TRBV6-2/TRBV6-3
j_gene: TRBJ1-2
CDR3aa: CASSLPPVRNYGYTF
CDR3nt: TGTGCCAGCAGTCTCCCTCCAGTGCGTAACTATGGCTACACCTTC

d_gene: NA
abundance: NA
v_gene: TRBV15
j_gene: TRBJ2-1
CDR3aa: CATSREAVTNEQFF
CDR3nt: TGTGCCACCAGCAGAGAAGCGGTCACCAATGAGCAGTTCTTC

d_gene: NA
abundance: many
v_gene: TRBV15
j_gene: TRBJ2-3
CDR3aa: CATSTRTGVGSDTQYF
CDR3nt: TGTGCCACCAGCACGAGAACGGGAGTAGGGTCAGATACGCAGTATTTT

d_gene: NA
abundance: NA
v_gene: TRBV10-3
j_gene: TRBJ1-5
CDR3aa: CAISDRSVGTIGNQPQHF
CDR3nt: TGTGCCATCAGTGATCGGTCTGTAGGGACAATTGGCAATCAGCCCCAGCATTTT

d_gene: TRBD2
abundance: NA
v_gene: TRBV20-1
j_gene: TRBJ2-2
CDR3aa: CSAPGTSNTGELSF
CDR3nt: TGCAGTGCCCCCGGGACTAGCAACACCGGGGAGCTGTCTTTT

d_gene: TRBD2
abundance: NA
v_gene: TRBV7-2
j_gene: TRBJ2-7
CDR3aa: CASSLGPLAAYEQYF
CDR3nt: TGTGCCAGCAGCTTAGGCCCACTAGCGGCCTACGAGCAGTACTTC

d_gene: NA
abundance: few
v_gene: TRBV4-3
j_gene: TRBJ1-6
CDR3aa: CASSQDRTGNSPLHF
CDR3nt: TGCGCCAGCAGCCAAGATCGCACGGGGAATTCACCCCTCCACTTT

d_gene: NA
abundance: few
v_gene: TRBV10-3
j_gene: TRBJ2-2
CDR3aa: CAIAVVAGELFF
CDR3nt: TGTGCCATCGCGGTCGTCGCCGGGGAGCTGTTTTTT

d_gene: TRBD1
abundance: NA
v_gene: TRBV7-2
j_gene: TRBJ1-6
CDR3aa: CASSVTGANSPLHF
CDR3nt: TGTGCCAGCAGCGTGACAGGGGCCAATTCACCCCTCCACTTT

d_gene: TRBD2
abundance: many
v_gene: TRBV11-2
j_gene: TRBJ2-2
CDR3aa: CASSLGGSGTGELFF
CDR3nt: TGTGCCAGCAGCTTGGGAGGGTCCGGCACCGGGGAGCTGTTTTTT

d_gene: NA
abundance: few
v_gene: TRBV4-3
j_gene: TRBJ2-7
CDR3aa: CASSQDSRESYEQYF
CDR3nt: TGCGCCAGCAGCCAAGATAGCCGGGAGAGCTACGAGCAGTACTTC

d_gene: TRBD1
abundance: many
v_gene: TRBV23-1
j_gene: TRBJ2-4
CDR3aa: CASNQGSGGFIQYF
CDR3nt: TGCGCCAGCAATCAAGGTTCAGGGGGATTCATTCAGTACTTC

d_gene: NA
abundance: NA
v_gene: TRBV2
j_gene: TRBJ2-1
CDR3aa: CASALEGHNEQFF
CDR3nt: TGTGCCAGCGCTTTGGAGGGACACAATGAGCAGTTCTTC

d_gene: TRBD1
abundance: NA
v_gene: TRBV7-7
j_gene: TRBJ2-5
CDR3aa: CASSSGQGKTQYF
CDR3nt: TGTGCCAGCAGCTCCGGACAGGGGAAGACCCAGTACTTC

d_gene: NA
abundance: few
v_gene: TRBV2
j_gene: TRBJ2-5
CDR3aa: CASPFDSLETQYF
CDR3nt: TGTGCCAGCCCGTTCGACAGCCTAGAGACCCAGTACTTC

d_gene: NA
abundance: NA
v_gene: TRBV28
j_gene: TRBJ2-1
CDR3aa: CASSYLGDNEQFF
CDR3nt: TGTGCCAGCAGTTACTTGGGGGACAATGAGCAGTTCTTC

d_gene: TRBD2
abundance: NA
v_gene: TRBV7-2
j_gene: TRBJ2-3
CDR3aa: CASSLGLAGEADTQYF
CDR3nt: TGTGCCAGCAGCTTGGGACTAGCGGGAGAAGCAGATACGCAGTATTTT

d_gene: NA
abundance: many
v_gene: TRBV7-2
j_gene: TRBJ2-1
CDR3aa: CASSSVAREQFF
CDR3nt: TGTGCCAGCAGCTCCGTAGCTAGGGAGCAGTTCTTC

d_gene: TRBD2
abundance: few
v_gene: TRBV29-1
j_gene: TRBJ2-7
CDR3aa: CSVSGLAGRLYEQYF
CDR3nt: TGCAGCGTTTCCGGACTAGCGGGACGTTTGTACGAGCAGTACTTC

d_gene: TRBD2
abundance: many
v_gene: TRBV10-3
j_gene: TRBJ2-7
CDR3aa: CAISKASGRGYEQYF
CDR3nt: TGTGCCATCAGTAAGGCTAGCGGGAGGGGCTACGAGCAGTACTTC

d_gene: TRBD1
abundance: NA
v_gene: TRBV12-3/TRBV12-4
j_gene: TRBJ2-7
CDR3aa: CASSSPDRVRDEQYF
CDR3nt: TGTGCCAGCAGTTCGCCGGACAGGGTTCGCGACGAGCAGTACTTC

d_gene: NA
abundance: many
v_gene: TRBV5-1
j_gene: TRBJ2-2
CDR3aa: CASSLPAGATGELFF
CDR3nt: TGCGCCAGCAGTTTACCAGCCGGAGCCACCGGGGAGCTGTTTTTT

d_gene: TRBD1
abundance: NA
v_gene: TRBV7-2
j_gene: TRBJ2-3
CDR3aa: CASSEGQATDTQYF
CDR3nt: TGTGCCAGCAGCGAGGGACAGGCCACAGATACGCAGTATTTT

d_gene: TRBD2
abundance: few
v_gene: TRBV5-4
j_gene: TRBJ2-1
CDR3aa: CASAETSGKDEQFF
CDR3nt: TGTGCCAGCGCCGAGACTAGCGGGAAGGATGAGCAGTTCTTC

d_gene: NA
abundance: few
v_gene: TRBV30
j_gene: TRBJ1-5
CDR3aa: CAWSPYRTRSNQPQHF
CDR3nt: TGTGCCTGGAGTCCCTACCGAACTCGTAGCAATCAGCCCCAGCATTTT

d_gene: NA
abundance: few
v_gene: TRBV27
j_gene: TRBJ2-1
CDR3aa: CASSLRAGPYNEQFF
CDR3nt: TGTGCCAGCAGTTTAAGGGCAGGGCCCTACAATGAGCAGTTCTTC

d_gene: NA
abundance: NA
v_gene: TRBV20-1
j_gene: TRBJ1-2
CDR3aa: CSAIGESYGYTF
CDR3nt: TGCAGTGCTATTGGAGAATCCTATGGCTACACCTTC

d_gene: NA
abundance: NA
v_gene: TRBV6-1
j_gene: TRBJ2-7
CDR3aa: CASSARRGPYEQYF
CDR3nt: TGTGCCAGCAGTGCTAGGCGGGGCCCCTACGAGCAGTACTTC

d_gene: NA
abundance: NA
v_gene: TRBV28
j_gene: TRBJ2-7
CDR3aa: CASSPHQGYEQYF
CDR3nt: TGTGCCAGCAGTCCCCACCAAGGTTACGAGCAGTACTTC

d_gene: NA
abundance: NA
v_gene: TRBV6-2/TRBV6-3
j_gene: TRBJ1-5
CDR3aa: CASNTGAGGMRPQHF
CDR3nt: TGTGCCAGCAACACTGGGGCCGGGGGGATGAGGCCCCAGCATTTT

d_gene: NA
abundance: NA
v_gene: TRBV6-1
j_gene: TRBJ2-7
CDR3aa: CASSENGPNSSEQYF
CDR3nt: TGTGCCAGCAGTGAAAACGGGCCCAACTCCAGCGAGCAGTACTTC

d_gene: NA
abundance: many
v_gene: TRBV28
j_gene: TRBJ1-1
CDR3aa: CASSFGGFGAEAFF
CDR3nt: TGTGCCAGCAGTTTCGGGGGGTTCGGCGCTGAAGCTTTCTTT

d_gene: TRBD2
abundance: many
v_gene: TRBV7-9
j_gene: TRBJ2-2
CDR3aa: CASSWDTSGSNTGELFF
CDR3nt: TGTGCCAGCAGCTGGGACACTAGCGGGTCCAACACCGGGGAGCTGTTTTTT